Following are 3 T cell receptor beta chains from one sample sequenced in a study of siplizumab effects on memory and regulatory T cells. The repertoire was sequenced with immunoSEQ multiplex PCR; TCRdb's copy has only in-frame clones and lacks some. Altogether fewer than 130,000 clones are present, roughly 92% being singletons, with the ten largest covering 1% to 1.5%. Sequenced input: CD4+ T cells sorted from blood. The receptors shown here come from a human donor in good health.

The V call is TRBV5-1, the J call TRBJ2-2; 8 positions match TRBD2. The CDR3 runs 15 residues. V trimming: 0 bases; J trimming: 5 bases; junction bases outside the gene matches: 3. Per the germline V gene, CDR1 is SGHRS and CDR2 is YFSETQ. The CDR3 DNA reads as TGCGCCAGCAGCTTGGTAGTAGCGGGGACCGGGGAGCTGTTTTTT. It codes for CASSLVVAGTGELFF.

The chain combines TRBV7-7 with TRBJ2-5; the D is unclear. CDR1 and CDR2 (germline): SSHAT, FNYEAQ (reference sequence). The V gene lost 5 bases and the J gene lost 5 bases, with 18 bases spanning the gap. The CDR3 is 15 amino acids. Here the CDR3 DNA reads TGTGCCAGCAGCCCCCCGGGCCTTCGAGGCGAGACCCAGTACTTC. This gives the protein CASSPPGLRGETQYF. Together with reference TRBV7-7 and TRBJ2-5, the CDR3 gives the full variable domain: GAGVSQSPRYKVTKRGQDVTLRCDPISSHATLYWYQQALGQGPEFLTYFNYEAQPDKSGLPSDRFSAERPEGSISTLTIQRTEQRDSAMYRCASSPPGLRGETQYFGPGTRLLVL.

The chain is built from TRBV10-2 and TRBJ2-7, with D unresolved. CDR1 is WSHSY and CDR2 is SAAADI in the germline V gene. CDR3 size: 17 residues. V shed 5 bases and J shed 1 base, with 21 bases lying between them. In DNA form, the CDR3 reads TGCGCCAGCAGTTCATTGGACCCTGGGCAATCGTCCTACGAGCAGTACTTC. Amino acids: CASSSLDPGQSSYEQYF.